Each of the 4 T cell receptor beta chains below was sequenced from the same sample in a study of T-cell reconstitution after alpha-beta-depleted transplantation in children. TCRbeta library preparation incorporated unique molecular identifiers. TCRdb recomputed calls from the PCR reads with MiXCR, one row per CDR3 protein. The top ten clones hold 0.65% to 0.9% of a sample with hundreds of thousands of distinct CDR3 sequences, roughly 13% of them seen once. The source was PBMCs, collected before TCRalphabeta/CD19-depleted stem cell transplant. All receptors derive from a girl aged 2-10 years with congenital amegakaryocytic thrombocytopenia, due to receive a stem cell transplant.

This clonotype was picked up many times. The J gene is TRBJ2-1, the V gene TRBV4-1, with D unclear. The germline V gene has CDR1 MGHRA and CDR2 YSYEKL. Trimming stripped 2 bases from V and 4 bases from J, with 15 bases between. There are 16 residues in the CDR3. The CDR3 loop reads CASSQKQIVGYNEQFF. In nucleotides, the CDR3 is TGCGCCAGCAGCCAAAAACAGATAGTCGGGTACAATGAGCAGTTCTTC.

This clonotype was counted many times. The V and J genes are TRBV20-1 and TRBJ1-4; D is undetermined. The V end lost 4 bases, the J end lost 4 bases, and 22 bases lay between the germline ends. This CDR3 has 17 residues. Per germline, CDR1 DFQATT and CDR2 SNEGSKA (reference sequence). The DNA for the CDR3 is TGCAGTGCTAAACCTTCGCGTAACCGGGCTTTTAATGAAAAACTGTTTTTT. Protein product: CSAKPSRNRAFNEKLFF.

The V call is TRBV6-5, the J call TRBJ1-6; 11 bases fit TRBD1. J lost 10 bases, V lost 2 bases, and 4 bases had no gene match. The CDR3 loop spans 15 amino acids. Germline V CDR1 and CDR2: MNHEY, SVGAGI. Here the CDR3 reads CASSYGTGGGSPLHF. The DNA of the CDR3 is TGTGCCAGCAGTTACGGGACAGGGGGAGGATCACCCCTCCACTTT.

The sample holds a few counts of this clonotype. The rearrangement uses TRBV10-1 and TRBJ2-7; D not resolved. The CDR3 extends over 15 amino acids. CDR1 and CDR2 from the germline V gene are WNHNN and SYGVQD (reference sequence). The germline V and J ends were trimmed by 3 bases and 4 bases, with 16 bases remaining between them. CDR3: CASSESRKAGYEQYF. CDR3 coding DNA: TGCGCCAGCAGTGAAAGTCGAAAGGCTGGTTACGAGCAGTACTTC.